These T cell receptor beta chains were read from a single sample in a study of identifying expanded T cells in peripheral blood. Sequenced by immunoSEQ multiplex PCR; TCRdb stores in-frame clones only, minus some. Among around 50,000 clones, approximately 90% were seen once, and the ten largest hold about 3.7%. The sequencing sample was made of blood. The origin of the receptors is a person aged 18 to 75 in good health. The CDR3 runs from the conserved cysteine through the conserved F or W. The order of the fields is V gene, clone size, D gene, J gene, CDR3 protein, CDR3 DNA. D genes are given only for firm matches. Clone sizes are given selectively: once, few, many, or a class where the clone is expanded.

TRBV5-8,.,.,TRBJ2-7,CASSSRRSSEQYF,TGTGCCAGCAGCTCTAGACGGAGTTCCGAGCAGTACTTC
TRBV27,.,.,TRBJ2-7,CASSPRTGYEQYF,TGTGCCAGCAGTCCCCGGACGGGCTACGAGCAGTACTTC
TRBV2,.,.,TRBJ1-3,CASRGRTESSGNTIYF,TGTGCCAGCAGGGGTCGGACGGAGAGTTCTGGAAACACCATATATTTT
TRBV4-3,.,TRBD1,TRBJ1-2,CASSQGYGQGLYYGYTF,TGCGCCAGCAGCCAAGGTTACGGACAGGGTCTTTACTATGGCTACACCTTC
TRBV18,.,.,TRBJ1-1,CASSRVTNTEAFF,TGTGCCAGCTCACGGGTCACGAACACTGAAGCTTTCTTT
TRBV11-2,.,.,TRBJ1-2,CASSLLSSTTF,TGTGCCAGCAGTCTACTTTCCTCAACCACCTTC
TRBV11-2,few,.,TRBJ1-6,CASSLGTYSPLHF,TGTGCCAGCAGCTTAGGAACGTATTCACCCCTCCACTTT
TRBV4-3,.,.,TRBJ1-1,CASSQLTGGDTEAFF,TGCGCCAGCAGCCAATTGACAGGAGGGGACACTGAAGCTTTCTTT
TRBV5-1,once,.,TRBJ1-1,CASSLGSGGLGTEAFF,TGCGCCAGCAGCTTGGGTTCCGGGGGGCTAGGTACTGAAGCTTTCTTT
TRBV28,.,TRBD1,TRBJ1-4,CASSLRWAGGFNEKLFF,TGTGCCAGCAGTTTACGCTGGGCAGGGGGCTTTAATGAAAAACTGTTTTTT
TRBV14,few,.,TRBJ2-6,CASSVLGGIGANVLTF,TGTGCCAGCAGCGTCTTAGGTGGAATTGGGGCCAACGTCCTGACTTTC
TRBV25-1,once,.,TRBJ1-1,CASSALKGFDLNTEAFF,TGTGCCAGCAGTGCCCTAAAAGGATTTGATTTGAACACTGAAGCTTTCTTT
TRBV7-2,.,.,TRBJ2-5,CATADSPQETQYF,TGTGCCACCGCGGACTCTCCACAAGAGACCCAGTACTTC
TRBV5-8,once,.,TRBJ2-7,CASSRDSFTYEQYF,TGTGCCAGCAGCCGCGACAGTTTCACCTACGAGCAGTACTTC
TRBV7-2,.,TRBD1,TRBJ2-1,CASSINLQGGNEQFF,TGTGCCAGCAGCATCAATTTACAGGGGGGCAATGAGCAGTTCTTC
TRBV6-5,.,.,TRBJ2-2,CASSSNGANTGELFF,TGTGCCAGCAGTTCTAACGGGGCGAACACCGGGGAGCTGTTTTTT
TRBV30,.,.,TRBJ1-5,CAWSRGPNQPQHF,TGTGCCTGGAGCCGGGGTCCCAATCAGCCCCAGCATTTT
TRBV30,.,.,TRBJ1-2,CAWSVMRFCTF,TGTGCCTGGAGTGTAATGCGGTTCTGCACCTTC
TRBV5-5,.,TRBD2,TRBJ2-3,CASSYGGAAVDTQYF,TGTGCCAGCAGCTACGGGGGGGCCGCGGTAGATACGCAGTATTTT
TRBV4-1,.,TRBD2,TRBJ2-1,CASSQGRGGYNEQFF,TGCGCCAGCAGCCAAGGTCGGGGGGGCTACAATGAGCAGTTCTTC
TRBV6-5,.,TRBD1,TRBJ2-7,CASSDRQGDYEQYF,TGTGCCAGCAGCGATAGACAGGGGGACTACGAGCAGTACTTC
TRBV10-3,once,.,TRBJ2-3,CAISFSGSTDTQYF,TGTGCCATCAGTTTTAGCGGTAGCACAGATACGCAGTATTTT
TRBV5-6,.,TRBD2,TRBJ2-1,CASSFPSGGTNEQFF,TGTGCCAGCAGCTTCCCTAGCGGGGGTACCAATGAGCAGTTCTTC
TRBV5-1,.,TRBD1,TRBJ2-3,CASSWGQGADTQYF,TGCGCCAGCAGCTGGGGACAGGGGGCAGATACGCAGTATTTT
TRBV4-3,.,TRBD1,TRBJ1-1,CASSQEGTGAMNTEAFF,TGCGCCAGCAGCCAAGAGGGGACAGGCGCCATGAACACTGAAGCTTTCTTT
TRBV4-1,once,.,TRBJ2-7,CASSQDLVGVYEQYF,TGCGCCAGCAGCCAAGATCTCGTAGGGGTTTACGAGCAGTACTTC
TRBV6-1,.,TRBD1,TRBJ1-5,CASSRTGGTDQPQHF,TGTGCCAGCAGTCGAACAGGGGGGACGGATCAGCCCCAGCATTTT
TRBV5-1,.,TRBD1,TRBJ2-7,CASSFWDRTYEQYF,TGCGCCAGCAGCTTCTGGGACAGAACCTACGAGCAGTACTTC
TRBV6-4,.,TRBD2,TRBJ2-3,CASSLAGGADTQYF,TGTGCCAGCAGTCTAGCGGGGGGAGCAGATACGCAGTATTTT
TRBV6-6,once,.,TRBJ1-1,CASSYSTAGNTEAFF,TGTGCCAGCAGTTATAGCACAGCGGGAAACACTGAAGCTTTCTTT
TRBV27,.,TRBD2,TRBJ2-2,CASSFIKLAGEWNTGELFF,TGTGCCAGCAGTTTCATAAAACTAGCGGGAGAATGGAACACCGGGGAGCTGTTTTTT
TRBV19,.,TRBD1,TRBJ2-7,CASSIGQGGSYEQYF,TGTGCCAGTAGTATTGGACAGGGTGGCTCCTACGAGCAGTACTTC
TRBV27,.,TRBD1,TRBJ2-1,CASSLFGTGTYNEQFF,TGTGCCAGCAGTTTATTTGGGACAGGGACCTACAATGAGCAGTTCTTC
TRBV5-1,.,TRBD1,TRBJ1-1,CASRGQGELEAFF,TGCGCCAGCAGGGGACAGGGGGAATTGGAAGCTTTCTTT
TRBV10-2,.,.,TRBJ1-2,CASWGGRGAHYGYTF,TGCGCCTCATGGGGGGGGCGAGGAGCGCACTATGGCTACACCTTC
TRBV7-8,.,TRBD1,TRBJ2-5,CASSLLTGGETQYF,TGTGCCAGCAGCTTATTGACAGGGGGAGAGACCCAGTACTTC
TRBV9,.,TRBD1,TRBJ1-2,CASSGWDSTYGYTF,TGTGCCAGCAGTGGTTGGGACAGCACCTATGGCTACACCTTC
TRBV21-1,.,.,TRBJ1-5,CASSLGSDQPQHF,TGTGCCAGCAGCCTCGGGTCTGATCAGCCCCAGCATTTT
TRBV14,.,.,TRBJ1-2,CASSRQTTNYGYTF,TGTGCCAGCAGCCGCCAGACAACGAACTATGGCTACACCTTC
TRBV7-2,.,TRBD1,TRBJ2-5,CASSSHRTGKAHETQYF,TGTGCCAGCAGCTCTCACAGGACAGGGAAGGCCCACGAGACCCAGTACTTC
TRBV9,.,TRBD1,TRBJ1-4,CASSSDRGNEKLFF,TGTGCCAGCAGCTCGGACAGGGGAAATGAAAAACTGTTTTTT
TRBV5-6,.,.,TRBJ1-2,CASRGKGVANYGYTF,TGTGCCAGCAGAGGAAAGGGGGTAGCTAACTATGGCTACACCTTC
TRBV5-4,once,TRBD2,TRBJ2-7,CASSFRGGREQYF,TGTGCCAGCAGCTTTCGGGGGGGTAGAGAGCAGTACTTC